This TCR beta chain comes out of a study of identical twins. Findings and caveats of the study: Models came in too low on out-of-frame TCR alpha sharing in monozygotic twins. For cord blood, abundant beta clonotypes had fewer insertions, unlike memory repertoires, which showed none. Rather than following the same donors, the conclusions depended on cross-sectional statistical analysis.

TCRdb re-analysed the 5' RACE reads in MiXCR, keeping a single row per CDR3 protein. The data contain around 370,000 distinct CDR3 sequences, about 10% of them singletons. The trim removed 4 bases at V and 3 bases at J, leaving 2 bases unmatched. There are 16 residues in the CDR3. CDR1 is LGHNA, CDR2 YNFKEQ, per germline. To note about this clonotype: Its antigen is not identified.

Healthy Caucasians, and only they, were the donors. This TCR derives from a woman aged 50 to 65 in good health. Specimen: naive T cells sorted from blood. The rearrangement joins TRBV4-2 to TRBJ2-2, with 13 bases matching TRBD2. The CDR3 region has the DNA TGTGCCAGCAGCCGGGGACTAGCGGGATACACCGGGGAGCTGTTTTTT. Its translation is CASSRGLAGYTGELFF.